This T cell receptor beta chain was sequenced for a study of T cells in Graves' hyperthyroidism and ophthalmopathy. Study-wide findings and caveats: Ophthalmopathy was predicted by the model a median of 6.5 months ahead of onset. Appearing also in blood were most of the thyroid clonotypes expanded above 0.001.

As to this clonotype: Its matching antigen is unknown.

Amplified regions were TCR beta CDR3 sequences from RNA transcripts. HTBI primers drove first-round RT-PCR of the TCR CDR3. TCRdb ran MiXCR on the multiplex PCR reads and lists one entry per CDR3 protein. The sample lists about 380,000 distinct CDR3 sequences, approximately 13% seen once, with around 21% in the top ten. Clinicians diagnosed patients from clinical symptoms, serum thyroxine and TRAb, thyroid ultrasound and orbital computed tomography. It was around 10 ml of fresh peripheral blood that supplied the PBMCs. The sequence was obtained from a man aged 25-45 years with Graves' hyperthyroidism that later progressed to Graves' ophthalmopathy. Sequencing used blood.

DNA of the CDR3: TGCAGTGCTAGGGTTCTTTGGACTAGCGGGGGAGTCTACCAAGAGACCCAGTACTTC. It is translated as CSARVLWTSGGVYQETQYF. The chain is built from TRBV20-1 and TRBJ2-5, with TRBD2 identical over 13 bases. The CDR3 covers 19 residues. The V gene's germline CDR1 is DFQATT and CDR2 SNEGSKA (reference sequence). The junction had 13 bases not matched to a gene; V was cut back by 3 bases and J by 0 bases.